This T cell receptor (beta chain) is from a study of T cells in Graves' hyperthyroidism and ophthalmopathy. Study-wide results and limits: Model predictions of ophthalmopathy came a median around 6.5 months before onset.

RNA transcripts gave rise to amplified TCR beta CDR3 regions. Primed by the HTBI set, a first-round RT-PCR was run on the TCR CDR3. TCRdb reanalysed the multiplex PCR reads using MiXCR and keeps one entry per CDR3 protein. Among approximately 610,000 distinct CDR3 sequences listed, around 15% were seen once. This clonotype was counted a few times. What it binds is not known. The CDR3 loop spans 15 amino acids. The V and J ends lost 2 bases and 5 bases respectively, with 14 bases between them. Clinical symptoms, serum thyroxine, TRAb, thyroid ultrasound and orbital computed tomography established diagnosis.

This clonotype was obtained from a woman under 30 with Graves' hyperthyroidism. What was sequenced was blood. V gene TRBV12-3 or TRBV12-4 combines with J gene TRBJ2-3, with D maybe TRBD1 (5 bases). CDR3 amino acids: CASSLIGQGRDTQYF. CDR3 DNA sequence: TGTGCCAGCAGTTTAATAGGGCAGGGAAGAGATACGCAGTATTTT.